One and the same sample provided the 32 T cell receptor beta chains below, sequenced in a study of CD8+CD57+ T cells in acquired aplastic anemia. CDR3 and TCR beta VDJ profiling relied on a genomic DNA template. TCRdb re-analysed the reads in MiXCR, keeping a single row per CDR3 protein. Of around 190,000 distinct CDR3 sequences in the sample, about 53% were seen once. The sample was sorted CD4+, CD8+, or CD8+CD57+ T cells (not recorded which) from PBMCs. The receptor set was obtained from a human donor in good health, serving as a control.

Note on this clonotype: A much larger clone differs from this one at a single base, so this may be a read error. V gene TRBV5-4 combines with J gene TRBJ2-1; 7 nucleotides match TRBD2. Germline V gene lookup returns CDR1 SGHNT and CDR2 YYREEE (reference sequence). The V and J ends lost 2 bases and 12 bases, in that order; junction bases with no gene match: 14. This CDR3 comprises 15 residues. CDR3 DNA sequence: TGTGCCAGCAGCTTTAGGGGCGGGGGTCTCGATGGGCAGTTCTTC. Translated: CASSFRGGGLDGQFF.

The chain links TRBV24-1 to TRBJ2-5, with D maybe TRBD1 (6 bases). Germline V CDR1 and CDR2: KGHDR, SFDVKD. Trimming shortened V by 4 bases and J by 2 bases, and 13 bases separated the two germline ends. There are 15 residues in the CDR3. The CDR3 loop is CATSDSGTPQETQYF. The DNA of the CDR3 is TGTGCCACCAGTGACTCCGGGACACCTCAAGAGACCCAGTACTTC.

The chain couples TRBV2 to TRBJ1-1; D is possibly TRBD1 (5 bases). The germline V and J ends were trimmed by 5 bases and 1 base, with 11 bases remaining between them. Germline V gene sequence: CDR1 SNHLY, CDR2 FYNNEI. The length of the CDR3 is 14 residues. The CDR3 reads CASSSQGQNTEAFF. The CDR3 coding sequence is TGTGCCAGCAGTTCTCAGGGTCAGAACACTGAAGCTTTCTTT.

This clonotype was recorded only once. The rearrangement links TRBV4-1 to TRBJ1-2; D is undetermined. V was clipped by 4 bases and J by 6 bases, with 18 bases between them. The CDR3 spans 15 residues. Germline loops: CDR1 MGHRA, CDR2 YSYEKL. CDR3 DNA sequence: TGCGCCAGCAGCCTAAGACAAAGTTGGAATGATGGCTACACCTTC. This translates into CASSLRQSWNDGYTF.

The V gene is TRBV19, the J gene TRBJ1-2; 10 nucleotides align to TRBD1. The V and J ends lost 5 bases and 1 base, in that order; junction bases with no gene match: 10. CDR3 length: 17 amino acids. The germline V gene encodes CDR1 LNHDA and CDR2 SQIVND (reference sequence). CDR3 DNA sequence: TGTGCCAGTAGTCCAGGGACAGGGGATATTGTTAACTATGGCTACACCTTC. Translated, it gives CASSPGTGDIVNYGYTF. Supplemented by reference TRBV19 and TRBJ1-2, the full variable domain reads DGGITQSPKYLFRKEGQNVTLSCEQNLNHDAMYWYRQDPGQGLRLIYYSQIVNDFQKGDIAEGYSVSREKKESFPLTVTSAQKNPTAFYLCASSPGTGDIVNYGYTFGSGTRLTVV.

This clonotype was counted at least ten times. J is TRBJ1-1 and V is TRBV4-2, with a tentative D call TRBD1 (6 bases). The germline V and J ends were trimmed by 5 bases and 8 bases, with 12 bases remaining between them. This CDR3 is built from 12 residues. CDR1 is LGHNA, CDR2 YNFKEQ, per germline. The CDR3 coding sequence is TGTGCCAGCAGCGGGAGGGGGGGCGAAGCTTTCTTT. Protein product: CASSGRGGEAFF.

This clonotype showed up many times. The chain combines TRBV5-1 with TRBJ1-4, with unresolved D. The CDR3 is made up of 16 amino acids. Germline CDR1 SGHRS, CDR2 YFSETQ. Trimming stripped 2 bases from V and 0 bases from J, with 11 bases between. This CDR3 reads CASSFALGATNEKLFF. CDR3 DNA: TGCGCCAGCAGCTTTGCCCTTGGGGCAACTAATGAAAAACTGTTTTTT.

This rearrangement joins TRBV5-1 to TRBJ1-1; D is unclear. Trimming removed 5 bases from V and 8 bases from J, with 10 bases in between. The CDR3 loop spans 11 amino acids. Germline values: CDR1 SGHRS, CDR2 YFSETQ. CDR3 nucleotides: TGCGCCAGCAGTTACGGGAACGAAGCTTTCTTT. It translates to CASSYGNEAFF. Variable domain in full (rest from reference TRBV5-1 and TRBJ1-1): KAGVTQTPRYLIKTRGQQVTLSCSPISGHRSVSWYQQTPGQGLQFLFEYFSETQRNKGNFPGRFSGRQFSNSRSEMNVSTLELGDSALYLCASSYGNEAFFGQGTRLTVV.

The chain carries TRBV28 and TRBJ1-1; no definite D call. Germline-derived CDR1 and CDR2 are MDHEN and SYDVKM. The CDR3 extends over 14 amino acids. Trimming stripped 6 bases from V and 3 bases from J, with 14 bases between. Here the CDR3 reads CASSSGLQDTEAFF. The CDR3 DNA reads TGTGCCAGCAGCTCAGGACTCCAGGACACTGAAGCTTTCTTT.

This clonotype was seen many times. CDR3 coding DNA: TGTGCCAGCAGCCAACGGTGGGGTCTCGGGGGCTACACCTTC. Translated: CASSQRWGLGGYTF. The chain uses TRBV3-1 and TRBJ1-2; D is unresolved. The CDR3 totals 14 residues. CDR1 and CDR2 (germline): LGHDT, YNNKEL (reference sequence). V lost 2 bases and J lost 8, with 15 bases in between.

This clonotype came up many times. The CDR3 reads CASSRTLPGETQYF. CDR3 coding DNA: TGTGCCAGCAGCAGGACACTTCCAGGGGAGACCCAGTACTTC. The chain is built from TRBV6-5 and TRBJ2-5; the D gene is possibly TRBD1 (5 bases). V was shortened by 6 bases and J by 5 bases, with 16 bases between the two germline ends. The CDR3 has 14 residues. Germline-derived CDR1 and CDR2 are MNHEY and SVGAGI.

This clonotype was counted ten times or more. The chain has TRBV7-6 and TRBJ1-3; possible D gene TRBD1, 5 bases. V lost 5 bases to trimming and J lost 2 bases, with 16 bases between them. In germline, CDR1 is SGHVS, CDR2 FNYEAQ. The CDR3 contains 16 residues. CDR3 bases: TGTGCCAGCAGCCCCCGGGAAAAAGGGGCTGGAAACACCATATATTTT. Its protein is CASSPREKGAGNTIYF.

DNA of the CDR3: TGCAGTGGAACGAAAATCGTATCAGGGGACACTGAAGCTTTCTTT. Translating it yields CSGTKIVSGDTEAFF. The rearrangement links TRBV20-1 to TRBJ1-1, with D tentatively TRBD1 (6 bases). The germline CDR1 and CDR2 sequences are DFQATT and SNEGSKA (reference sequence). V was clipped by 7 bases and J by 3 bases, with 21 bases between them. The CDR3 runs to 15 residues.

This clonotype has a count of ten or more. The V and J genes are TRBV5-1 and TRBJ1-2; 8 bases are shared with TRBD1. The CDR3 has 15 amino acids. V trimming: 3 bases; J trimming: 9 bases; junction bases outside the gene matches: 13. Germline lookup yields CDR1 SGHRS and CDR2 YFSETQ. CDR3 loop: CASSWRQGMYGSYTF. The CDR3 region has the DNA TGCGCCAGCAGCTGGAGACAGGGGATGTATGGTAGCTACACCTTC.

In this sample, this clonotype turned up many times. The chain combines TRBV20-1 with TRBJ2-1, with 11 positions matching TRBD2. Germline CDR1 is DFQATT and CDR2 is SNEGSKA (reference sequence). V was clipped by 2 bases and J by 3 bases; unmatched bases: 3. This CDR3 is 15 amino acids long. DNA of the CDR3: TGCAGTGCTAGACCCACTAGCGGGGGCTACAATGAGCAGTTCTTC. Translation: CSARPTSGGYNEQFF.

V usage is TRBV7-6 and J usage is TRBJ2-1, with no clear D. The CDR3 consists of 12 residues. V shed 5 bases and J shed 8 bases, with 10 bases lying between them. CDR1 and CDR2 (germline): SGHVS, FNYEAQ. The CDR3 region is CASSPTTYEQFF. The DNA for the CDR3 is TGTGCCAGCAGCCCCACTACATATGAGCAGTTCTTC.

The rearrangement links TRBV7-2 to TRBJ1-5, with 12 bases that match TRBD1. Germline V gene sequence: CDR1 SGHTA, CDR2 FQGNSA. Germline trimming cut 3 bases from V and 3 bases from J; bases unmatched to any gene: 3. The CDR3 extends over 16 amino acids. CDR3 DNA sequence: TGTGCCAGCAGCTTCGGGACAGGGGGCATCAATCAGCCCCAGCATTTT. As protein: CASSFGTGGINQPQHF. Complete variable domain (other parts from reference TRBV7-2 and TRBJ1-5): GAGVSQSPSNKVTEKGKDVELRCDPISGHTALYWYRQSLGQGLEFLIYFQGNSAPDKSGLPSDRFSAERTGGSVSTLTIQRTQQEDSAVYLCASSFGTGGINQPQHFGDGTRLSIL.

In regard to this clonotype: Because the CDR3's place on the DNA is in doubt, the DNA is left out and the CDR3 is given as listed by TCRdb. V usage is TRBV20-1 and J usage is TRBJ2-1; the table gives TRBD2 as D, unverified against the DNA. Germline loops: CDR1 DFQATT, CDR2 SNEGSKA (reference sequence). Ends included, the CDR3 has 13 residues. CDR3 amino acids: CSVGGGAANEQLF.

The V gene is TRBV2, the J gene TRBJ2-3; 8 bases fit TRBD2. J lost 4 bases, V lost 5 bases, and 5 bases had no gene match. Germline CDR1 is SNHLY and CDR2 is FYNNEI. CDR3 length: 14 amino acids. Written as DNA, the CDR3 is TGTGCCAGCAGTAGAGCGGGAGTTTCAGATACGCAGTATTTT. Translated: CASSRAGVSDTQYF.

The V call is TRBV5-1, the J call TRBJ2-4, with D perhaps TRBD2 (6 bases). The V gene lost 4 bases and the J gene lost 1 base, with 15 bases spanning the gap. The CDR3 length is 16 residues. CDR1 and CDR2 (germline): SGHRS, YFSETQ. CDR3 protein: CASSQSGVAAKNIQYF. The CDR3 DNA sequence: TGCGCCAGCAGCCAATCGGGGGTCGCGGCCAAAAACATTCAGTACTTC.

There are many counts of this clonotype. This chain links TRBV5-1 with TRBJ2-2; 8 bases map to TRBD1. V gave up 3 bases and J gave up 3 bases; unmatched junction bases: 7. The CDR3 is 16 amino acids. CDR1 is SGHRS and CDR2 is YFSETQ in the germline V gene. CDR3 bases: TGCGCCAGCAGCTCCGCCGGGACAGGTTACACCGGGGAGCTGTTTTTT. Translating it yields CASSSAGTGYTGELFF.

This clonotype was observed at least ten times. The chain combines TRBV7-2 with TRBJ2-2; 15 bases are a match to TRBD2. The V and J ends lost 3 bases and 0 bases, in that order; junction bases with no gene match: 5. The germline CDR1 and CDR2 sequences are SGHTA and FQGNSA. The CDR3 is made up of 19 amino acids. The CDR3 coding sequence is TGTGCCAGCAGCTTTATCGGGACTAGCGGGGGGACGAACACCGGGGAGCTGTTTTTT. Translating it yields CASSFIGTSGGTNTGELFF.

The table lists this clonotype with a few counts. The chain joins TRBV29-1 to TRBJ2-7; D is unclear. Germline V gives CDR1 SQVTM, CDR2 ANQGSEA. The CDR3 is 14 residues long. V lost 0 bases and J lost 4, with 13 bases in between. CDR3 sequence: CSVEEWADAYEQYF. The CDR3 DNA is TGCAGCGTTGAAGAGTGGGCGGATGCATACGAGCAGTACTTC.

This clonotype was seen a handful of times. This rearrangement joins TRBV20-1 to TRBJ2-2; 7 bases map to TRBD2. The CDR3 extends over 14 amino acids. With V trimmed by 1 base and J by 3 bases, 2 bases remained unmatched. Germline V gives CDR1 DFQATT, CDR2 SNEGSKA (reference sequence). This chain's CDR3 is CSARGGGDTGELFF. The CDR3 DNA reads TGCAGTGCTAGAGGGGGGGGGGACACCGGGGAGCTGTTTTTT.

This clonotype has just a few counts. This chain connects TRBV18 to TRBJ1-1; D may be TRBD1 (5 bases). The germline V gene has CDR1 KGHSH and CDR2 LQKENI. The CDR3 totals 16 residues. With 0 bases removed from V and 0 bases from J, the gap between germline ends came to 11 bases. The CDR3 here is CASSPPGVYMNTEAFF. CDR3 DNA: TGTGCCAGCTCACCACCAGGGGTCTACATGAACACTGAAGCTTTCTTT. The full variable domain, in which reference TRBV18 and TRBJ1-1 provide the parts outside the CDR3, is NAGVMQNPRHLVRRRGQEARLRCSPMKGHSHVYWYRQLPEEGLKFMVYLQKENIIDESGMPKERFSAEFPKEGPSILRIQQVVRGDSAAYFCASSPPGVYMNTEAFFGQGTRLTVV.

The CDR3 loop reads CAISEIDRGTDTQYF. DNA of the CDR3: TGTGCCATCAGTGAGATTGACAGGGGCACAGATACGCAGTATTTT. V is TRBV10-3 and J is TRBJ2-3; 7 bases align to TRBD1. The CDR3 loop spans 15 amino acids. The germline V gene encodes CDR1 ENHRY and CDR2 SYGVKD. V shed 2 bases and J 1 base; nucleotides not matched to a gene: 3.

As for this clonotype: This likely comes from a read error, as the CDR3 has no conserved phenylalanine or tryptophan at its end. The chain carries TRBV19 and TRBJ1-5, with 9 bases that match TRBD1. V was clipped by 3 bases and J by 6 bases; unmatched bases: 6. The CDR3 length is 15 residues. Germline V gene lookup returns CDR1 LNHDA and CDR2 SQIVND (reference sequence). The CDR3 protein is CASSIGGQGIQPQHC. In nucleotides, the CDR3 is TGTGCCAGTAGTATTGGGGGACAGGGAATTCAGCCCCAGCATTGT.

This clonotype was seen a handful of times. This may be a read error: a much more frequent sequence differs by one nucleotide. The chain carries TRBV7-9 and TRBJ2-7; TRBD2 matches 8 bases. J lost 2 bases, V lost 6 bases, and 9 bases had no gene match. The CDR3 spans 15 residues. Per germline, CDR1 SEHNR and CDR2 FQNEAQ (reference sequence). The CDR3, as DNA: TGTGCCAGCAGTTCTGCGGGGGGTACCCCCTACGAGCAGTACTTC. This encodes CASSSAGGTPYEQYF.

The gene calls are TRBV4-3 and TRBJ1-2, with D tentatively TRBD1 (6 bases). Trimming took 0 bases from V and 7 from J, leaving 18 bases between them. Germline CDR1 and CDR2: LGHNA and YSLEER. The CDR3 covers 16 residues. CDR3 protein: CASSQDFGGAQAGYTF. DNA of the CDR3: TGCGCCAGCAGCCAAGATTTTGGGGGGGCCCAGGCTGGCTACACCTTC.

This sequence joins TRBV24-1 and TRBJ2-3; D gene uncertain. V was cut by 3 bases and J by 8 bases, with 14 bases left in between. The CDR3 contains 14 residues. Germline CDR1 KGHDR, CDR2 SFDVKD. The CDR3 region is CATSDPHVRSTQYF. CDR3 in DNA: TGTGCCACCAGTGATCCTCATGTCAGGTCTACGCAGTATTTT.

The table lists this clonotype with a few counts. This may stem from a read error, because a much larger clone lies one nucleotide away. This rearrangement joins TRBV20-1 to TRBJ2-3; 11 nucleotides match TRBD2. This CDR3 has 15 amino acids. Trimming removed 5 bases from V and 5 bases from J; junction bases left unmatched: 9. Germline V gene lookup returns CDR1 DFQATT and CDR2 SNEGSKA (reference sequence). The CDR3 region has the DNA TGCAGTGCTCGACTAGCGGGGACCGCGGGAGATACGCAGTATTTT. This gives the protein CSARLAGTAGDTQYF.

This rearrangement joins TRBV10-2 to TRBJ2-5; 8 bases map to TRBD1. This CDR3 comprises 15 residues. Looked up from germline, CDR1 is WSHSY and CDR2 is SAAADI. V lost 7 bases, J lost 1 base, and 8 bases stayed unmatched. This CDR3 reads CASNAGTGLQETQYF. CDR3 nucleotides: TGCGCCAGCAACGCCGGGACAGGCCTCCAAGAGACCCAGTACTTC.